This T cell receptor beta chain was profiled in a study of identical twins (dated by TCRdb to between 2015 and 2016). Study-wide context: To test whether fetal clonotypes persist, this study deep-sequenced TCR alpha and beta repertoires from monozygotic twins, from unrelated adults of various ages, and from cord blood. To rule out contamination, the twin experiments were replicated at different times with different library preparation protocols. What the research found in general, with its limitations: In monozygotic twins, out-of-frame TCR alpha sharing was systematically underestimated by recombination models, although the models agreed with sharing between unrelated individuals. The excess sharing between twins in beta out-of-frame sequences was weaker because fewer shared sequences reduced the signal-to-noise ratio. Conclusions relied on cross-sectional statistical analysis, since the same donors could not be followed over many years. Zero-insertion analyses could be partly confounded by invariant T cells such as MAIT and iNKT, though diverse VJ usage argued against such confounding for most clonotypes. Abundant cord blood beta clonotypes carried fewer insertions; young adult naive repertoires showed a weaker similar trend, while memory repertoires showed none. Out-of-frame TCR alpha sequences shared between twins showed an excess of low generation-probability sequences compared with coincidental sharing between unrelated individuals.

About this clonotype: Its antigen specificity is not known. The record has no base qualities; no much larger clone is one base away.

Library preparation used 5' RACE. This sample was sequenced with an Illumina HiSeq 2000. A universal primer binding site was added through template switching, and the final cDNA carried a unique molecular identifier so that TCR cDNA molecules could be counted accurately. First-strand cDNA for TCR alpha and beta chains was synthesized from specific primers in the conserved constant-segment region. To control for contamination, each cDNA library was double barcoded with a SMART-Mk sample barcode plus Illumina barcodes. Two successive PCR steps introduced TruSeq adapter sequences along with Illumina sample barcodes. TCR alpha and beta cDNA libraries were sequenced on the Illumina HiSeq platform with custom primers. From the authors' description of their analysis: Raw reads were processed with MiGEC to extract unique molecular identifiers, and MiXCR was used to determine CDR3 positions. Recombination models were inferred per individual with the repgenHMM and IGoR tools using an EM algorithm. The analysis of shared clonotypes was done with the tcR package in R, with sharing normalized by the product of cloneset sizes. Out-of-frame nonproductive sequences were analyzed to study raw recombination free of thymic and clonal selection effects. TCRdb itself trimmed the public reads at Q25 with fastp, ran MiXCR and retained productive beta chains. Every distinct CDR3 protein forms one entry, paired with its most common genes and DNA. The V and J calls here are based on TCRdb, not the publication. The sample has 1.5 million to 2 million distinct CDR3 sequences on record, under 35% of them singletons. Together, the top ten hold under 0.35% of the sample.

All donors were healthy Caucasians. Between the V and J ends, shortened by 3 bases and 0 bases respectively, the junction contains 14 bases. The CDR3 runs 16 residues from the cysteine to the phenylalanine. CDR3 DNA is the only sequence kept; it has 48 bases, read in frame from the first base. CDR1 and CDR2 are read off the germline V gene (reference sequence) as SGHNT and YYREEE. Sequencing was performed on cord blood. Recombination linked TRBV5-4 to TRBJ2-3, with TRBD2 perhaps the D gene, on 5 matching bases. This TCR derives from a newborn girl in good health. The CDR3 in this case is CASSSIGRASTDTQYF. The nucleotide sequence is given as TGTGCCAGCAGCTCCATCGGGCGGGCTAGCACAGATACGCAGTATTTT.